Presented here are 30 T cell receptor beta chains from one specimen sequenced in a study of CD8 T cells in Susac syndrome. Reverse transcription of roughly 0.5 to 1 ug RNA was carried out with random hexamers. MiXCR was run by TCRdb on the immunoSEQ multiplex PCR reads, yielding one entry per CDR3 protein. This table holds 400,000 to 550,000 distinct CDR3 sequences, around 83% found once. Specimen: CD8+ T cells from PBMCs. Receptor source: a human donor with multiple sclerosis.

The rearrangement uses TRBV4-1 and TRBJ2-3, with D tentatively TRBD2 (5 bases). The CDR3 is 15 amino acids. Germline V gene lookup returns CDR1 MGHRA and CDR2 YSYEKL. The V gene lost 0 bases and the J gene lost 9 bases, with 16 bases spanning the gap. For the CDR3, the DNA is TGCGCCAGCAGCCAAGATTCTAGCACAATGTGGACGCAGTATTTT. This sequence encodes CASSQDSSTMWTQYF.

In its sample, this clonotype was seen once. The chain uses TRBV5-6 and TRBJ2-7, with 7 positions matching TRBD1. Germline lookup yields CDR1 SGHDT and CDR2 YYEEEE. The trim removed 1 base at V and 3 bases at J, leaving 10 bases unmatched. This CDR3 is built from 16 residues. CDR3 amino acids: CASSLPRDSGIYEQYF. For the CDR3, the DNA is TGTGCCAGCAGCTTGCCCCGGGACAGTGGAATCTACGAGCAGTACTTC. The full variable domain, completed using reference TRBV5-6 and TRBJ2-7, is DAGVTQSPTHLIKTRGQQVTLRCSPKSGHDTVSWYQQALGQGPQFIFQYYEEEERQRGNFPDRFSGHQFPNYSSELNVNALLLGDSALYLCASSLPRDSGIYEQYFGPGTRLTVT.

The chain employs TRBV20-1 and TRBJ2-1, with D perhaps matching TRBD2 (5 bases). The length of the CDR3 is 16 residues. In germline, CDR1 is DFQATT, CDR2 SNEGSKA (reference sequence). Trimming shortened V by 0 bases and J by 0 bases, and 12 bases separated the two germline ends. The CDR3 region is CSARDLTGSSYNEQFF. CDR3 nucleotides: TGCAGTGCTAGAGATCTTACGGGGAGCTCCTACAATGAGCAGTTCTTC.

The J gene is TRBJ1-2, the V gene TRBV29-1; 7 nucleotides align to TRBD1. CDR1 and CDR2 (germline): SQVTM, ANQGSEA. Trimming cost V 7 bases and J 4 bases; bases outside gene matches: 3. The CDR3 has 11 residues. CDR3 region: CSDRDSYGYTF. As DNA, the CDR3 is TGCAGCGATCGGGACAGCTATGGCTACACCTTC.

CDR3 nucleotide sequence: TGTGCCAGCAGTTTATCCGGGACAATGGATCAGCCCCAGCATTTT. It encodes CASSLSGTMDQPQHF. The chain couples TRBV27 to TRBJ1-5; TRBD1 is a possible D gene (6 bases). This CDR3 has 15 residues. V gave up 0 bases and J gave up 5 bases, with 11 bases separating them. The germline gives CDR1 MNHEY, CDR2 SMNVEV (reference sequence).

There are a few counts of this clonotype. V usage is TRBV6-1 and J usage is TRBJ1-1; no definite D call. The CDR3 extends over 12 amino acids. CDR1 MNHNS and CDR2 SASEGT come from the germline V gene. The germline V and J ends were trimmed by 6 bases and 3 bases, with 8 bases remaining between them. For the CDR3, the DNA is TGTGCCAGCAGCCCCACGTACACTGAAGCTTTCTTT. Amino acids: CASSPTYTEAFF.

This chain links TRBV11-2 with TRBJ2-2; D ambiguous. Trimming shortened V by 2 bases and J by 7 bases, and 11 bases separated the two germline ends. The germline V gene encodes CDR1 SGHAT and CDR2 FQNNGV. The CDR3 is made up of 14 amino acids. The CDR3 here is CASSLLAVVGELFF. CDR3 in DNA: TGTGCCAGCAGCTTACTCGCTGTGGTCGGGGAGCTGTTTTTT.

The rearrangement links TRBV7-9 to TRBJ1-2; D uncertain. This CDR3 has 13 amino acids. Germline V gene sequence: CDR1 SEHNR, CDR2 FQNEAQ (reference sequence). V was cut by 1 base and J by 7 bases, with 10 bases left in between. The CDR3 reads CASSLDPLGGYTF. CDR3 in DNA: TGTGCCAGCAGCTTAGATCCCCTCGGTGGCTACACCTTC. Supplemented by reference TRBV7-9 and TRBJ1-2, the full variable domain reads DTGVSQNPRHKITKRGQNVTFRCDPISEHNRLYWYRQTLGQGPEFLTYFQNEAQLEKSRLLSDRFSAERPKGSFSTLEIQRTEQGDSAMYLCASSLDPLGGYTFGSGTRLTVV.

This sequence joins TRBV7-6 and TRBJ2-2; D is uncertain. Trimming cost V 6 bases and J 5 bases, with 10 bases left between them. The CDR3 covers 13 residues. CDR1 is SGHVS and CDR2 is FNYEAQ in the germline V gene. The CDR3 coding sequence is TGTGCCAGCAGTCCCGTCGTGACCGGGGAGCTGTTTTTT. It codes for CASSPVVTGELFF. The whole variable domain, remainder taken from reference TRBV7-6 and TRBJ2-2, is GAGVSQSPRYKVTKRGQDVALRCDPISGHVSLYWYRQALGQGPEFLTYFNYEAQQDKSGLPNDRFSAERPEGSISTLTIQRTEQRDSAMYRCASSPVVTGELFFGEGSRLTVL.

V is TRBV4-1 and J is TRBJ2-1, with 9 bases lining up with TRBD2. J was trimmed by 4 bases and V by 2 bases; bases with no gene match: 9. The CDR3 spans 17 residues. Germline CDR1 and CDR2: MGHRA and YSYEKL. CDR3 in amino acids: CASSQTVTSGPYNEQFF. DNA of the CDR3: TGCGCCAGCAGCCAAACCGTGACTAGCGGTCCATACAATGAGCAGTTCTTC.

The genes are TRBV5-1 and TRBJ1-1; D unresolved. CDR3 size: 16 residues. Trimming removed 4 bases from V and 0 bases from J, with 16 bases in between. Germline lookup yields CDR1 SGHRS and CDR2 YFSETQ. CDR3 sequence reads: CASSPIPSSMNTEAFF. In nucleotides, the CDR3 is TGCGCCAGCAGCCCAATCCCGAGTAGCATGAACACTGAAGCTTTCTTT.

The chain couples TRBV11-2 to TRBJ2-1; the match to TRBD2 covers 10 bases. Trimming took 0 bases from V and 6 from J; bases not matched to a gene: 8. The CDR3 extends over 17 amino acids. CDR1 SGHAT and CDR2 FQNNGV come from the germline V gene. In nucleotides, the CDR3 is TGTGCCAGCAGCTTAGATCTCTCGGGACTAGCGATCAATGAGCAGTTCTTC. It yields the protein CASSLDLSGLAINEQFF.

This clonotype came up once. The V gene is TRBV20-1, the J gene TRBJ2-7; D call uncertain. Trimming pared 0 bases from V and 2 bases from J, leaving 11 bases between. There are 14 residues in the CDR3. Germline assignment: CDR1 DFQATT and CDR2 SNEGSKA (reference sequence). The CDR3: CSARDPVDPYEQYF. CDR3 nucleotide sequence: TGCAGTGCTAGAGATCCCGTAGACCCCTACGAGCAGTACTTC.

This clonotype was recorded a few times. This chain uses TRBV25-1 with TRBJ1-1; 9 positions match TRBD1. V shed 5 bases and J 5 bases; nucleotides not matched to a gene: 6. The CDR3 spans 14 residues. The germline CDR1 and CDR2 sequences are MGHDK and SYGVNS. CDR3: CASSRQGVGTEAFF. CDR3 DNA sequence: TGTGCCAGCAGTCGACAGGGGGTAGGGACTGAAGCTTTCTTT.

This clonotype was recorded once. The gene calls are TRBV12-3 or TRBV12-4 and TRBJ2-5; 10 positions match TRBD1. The J segment lost 3 bases and the V segment lost 6 bases, leaving 7 bases of the junction unmatched. The length of the CDR3 is 15 residues. The CDR3 DNA is TGTGCCAGCAGCCGAAAGACAGGGGGCGAAGAGACCCAGTACTTC. Translated, it gives CASSRKTGGEETQYF.

J is TRBJ1-1 and V is TRBV6-6; D not certain. The CDR3 extends over 13 amino acids. The germline gives CDR1 MNHNY, CDR2 SVGAGI (reference sequence). V was trimmed by 4 bases and J by 6 bases, leaving 12 bases between them. CDR3 in DNA: TGTGCCAGCAGTTCGAGAGGGTACGCTGAAGCTTTCTTT. Translation: CASSSRGYAEAFF.

This clonotype was recorded only once. The chain carries TRBV5-1 and TRBJ2-2; no clear D. V was cut by 0 bases and J by 3 bases, with 12 bases left in between. The CDR3 totals 16 residues. Germline V gene lookup returns CDR1 SGHRS and CDR2 YFSETQ. The CDR3 DNA is TGCGCCAGCAGCTTGGTGTTCGAGACTCACACCGGGGAGCTGTTTTTT. Its translation is CASSLVFETHTGELFF.

The chain is built from TRBV27 and TRBJ2-3, with D hard to call. Germline V gene data show CDR1 as MNHEY and CDR2 as SMNVEV (reference sequence). Trimming shortened V by 8 bases and J by 2 bases, and 14 bases separated the two germline ends. The CDR3 sequence is 14 residues long. The CDR3 loop is CASGSFFLTDTQYF. The DNA for the CDR3 is TGTGCCAGCGGTAGTTTTTTCCTCACAGATACGCAGTATTTT.

This chain links TRBV3-1 with TRBJ2-7; perhaps TRBD2 as D (6 bases). Germline V CDR1 and CDR2: LGHDT, YNNKEL (reference sequence). The CDR3 length is 16 residues. The V gene lost 0 bases and the J gene lost 3 bases, with 15 bases spanning the gap. For the CDR3, the DNA is TGTGCCAGCAGCCAAGATGAGGGCGGGACGAACTACGAGCAGTACTTC. It encodes CASSQDEGGTNYEQYF.

The chain uses TRBV6-1 and TRBJ2-3; TRBD1 matches at 9 bases. CDR3 size: 19 residues. CDR1 and CDR2 from the germline V gene are MNHNS and SASEGT. Losses at the gene ends were 5 bases for V and 4 bases for J; bases not matched to a gene: 19. The CDR3 DNA reads TGTGCCAGCAGTCGACCTAGATGGGACAGGGCGGTGGGTCCAGATACGCAGTATTTT. As protein: CASSRPRWDRAVGPDTQYF.

This rearrangement joins TRBV27 to TRBJ1-1; D might be TRBD1 (5 bases). The V and J ends lost 5 bases and 6 bases respectively, with 13 bases between them. This CDR3 is built from 13 residues. CDR1 MNHEY and CDR2 SMNVEV come from the germline V gene (reference sequence). The CDR3 reads CASSPSGWAEAFF. The CDR3 nucleotides are TGTGCCAGCAGTCCCTCAGGGTGGGCTGAAGCTTTCTTT.

The chain carries TRBV27 and TRBJ1-5; 7 bases line up with TRBD1. The germline gives CDR1 MNHEY, CDR2 SMNVEV (reference sequence). The CDR3 spans 17 residues. The J segment lost 4 bases and the V segment lost 2 bases, leaving 11 bases of the junction unmatched. The CDR3 reads CASSLIGTANSNQPQHF. In nucleotides, the CDR3 is TGTGCCAGCAGTTTAATCGGGACAGCTAACAGTAATCAGCCCCAGCATTTT.

The rearrangement links TRBV4-1 to TRBJ2-7, with D maybe TRBD1 (6 bases). Trimming cost V 4 bases and J 0 bases, with 16 bases left between them. CDR1 is MGHRA, CDR2 YSYEKL, per germline. CDR3 length: 16 amino acids. The CDR3 loop reads CASSPIWTVTSYEQYF. DNA for the CDR3: TGCGCCAGCAGCCCGATTTGGACAGTAACCTCCTACGAGCAGTACTTC.

The chain combines TRBV27 with TRBJ2-7; 9 positions match TRBD1. V lost 6 bases to trimming and J lost 3 bases; unmatched junction nucleotides: 6. The CDR3 contains 14 residues. CDR1 and CDR2 from the germline V gene are MNHEY and SMNVEV (reference sequence). As DNA, the CDR3 is TGTGCCAGCAGCCGTTGGACAGGGGACTACGAGCAGTACTTC. It encodes CASSRWTGDYEQYF.

The rearrangement joins TRBV6-1 to TRBJ2-3; tentatively, D is TRBD2 (5 bases). The CDR3 is 16 residues long. CDR1 and CDR2 (germline): MNHNS, SASEGT. With 5 bases removed from V and 2 bases from J, the gap between germline ends came to 17 bases. CDR3 nucleotides: TGTGCCAGCAGTCTAACGTTTCGAGGGCACACAGATACGCAGTATTTT. This gives the protein CASSLTFRGHTDTQYF.

The chain has TRBV5-1 and TRBJ2-7; TRBD2 might be the D (6 bases). Trimming took off 0 bases at V and 5 bases at J, with 15 bases between the two ends. Germline V CDR1 and CDR2: SGHRS, YFSETQ. The CDR3 covers 15 residues. As DNA, the CDR3 is TGCGCCAGCAGCTTGGACACGGAGAGGAGGGACGAGCAGTACTTC. This gives the protein CASSLDTERRDEQYF. Using reference TRBV5-1 and TRBJ2-7 for the parts outside the CDR3, the full variable domain is KAGVTQTPRYLIKTRGQQVTLSCSPISGHRSVSWYQQTPGQGLQFLFEYFSETQRNKGNFPGRFSGRQFSNSRSEMNVSTLELGDSALYLCASSLDTERRDEQYFGPGTRLTVT.

This chain connects TRBV10-3 to TRBJ2-3, with D perhaps assigned TRBD1 or TRBD2 (5 bases each). CDR1 ENHRY and CDR2 SYGVKD come from the germline V gene. Trimming removed 10 bases at V and 1 base at J, with 18 bases between. CDR3 length: 15 amino acids. CDR3 sequence (DNA): TGTGCCACCCGGCACGGGGACGAGGGCACAGATACGCAGTATTTT. Protein: CATRHGDEGTDTQYF.

This clonotype was picked up a small number of times. V and J are TRBV29-1 and TRBJ2-2, with 11 bases fitting TRBD2. V was pared by 4 bases and J by 6 bases, with 1 base of the junction left unmatched. Germline V CDR1 and CDR2: SQVTM, ANQGSEA. CDR3 length: 13 residues. The CDR3 DNA reads TGCAGCGTTGTTAGCGGGGGGGCCGGGGAGCTGTTTTTT. Its translation: CSVVSGGAGELFF.

The V call is TRBV6-6, the J call TRBJ2-1, with 9 bases lining up with TRBD1. The CDR3 is 14 residues long. Germline V gene lookup returns CDR1 MNHNY and CDR2 SVGAGI (reference sequence). The V segment lost 5 bases and the J segment 8 bases; nucleotides outside the gene matches: 7. The CDR3 bases are TGTGCCAGCAGTCCCGGGACAGGGATGGATGAGCAGTTCTTC. It encodes CASSPGTGMDEQFF.

The chain employs TRBV20-1 and TRBJ2-7; D possibly corresponds to TRBD1 (6 bases). Germline CDR1 and CDR2: DFQATT and SNEGSKA (reference sequence). Trimming left V 6 bases short and J 3 bases short, with 18 bases between. The CDR3 loop spans 14 amino acids. This chain's CDR3 is CSASNRDDLYEQYF. The CDR3 region has the DNA TGCAGTGCGTCAAACAGGGACGACCTCTACGAGCAGTACTTC.